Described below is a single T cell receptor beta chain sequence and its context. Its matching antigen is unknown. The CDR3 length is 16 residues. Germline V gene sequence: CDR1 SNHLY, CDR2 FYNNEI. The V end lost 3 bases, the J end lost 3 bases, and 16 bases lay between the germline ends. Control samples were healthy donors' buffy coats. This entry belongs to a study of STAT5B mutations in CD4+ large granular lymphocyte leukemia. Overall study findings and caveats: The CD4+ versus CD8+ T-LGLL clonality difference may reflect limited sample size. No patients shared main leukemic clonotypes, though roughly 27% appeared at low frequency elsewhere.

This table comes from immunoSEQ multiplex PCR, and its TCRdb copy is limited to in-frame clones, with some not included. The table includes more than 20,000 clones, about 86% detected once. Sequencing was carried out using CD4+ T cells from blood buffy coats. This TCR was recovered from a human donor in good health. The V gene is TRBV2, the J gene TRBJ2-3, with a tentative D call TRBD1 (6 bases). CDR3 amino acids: CASSELTGKDTDTQYF. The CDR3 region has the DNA TGTGCCAGCAGTGAGCTCACAGGGAAAGATACAGATACGCAGTATTTT.